This passage covers 7 T cell receptor beta chains from one sample sequenced in a study of T-cell reconstitution after alpha-beta-depleted transplantation in children. Preparation of the TCRbeta library involved a method that used unique molecular identifiers. A single record per CDR3 protein comes from TCRdb applying MiXCR to the PCR reads. The sample carries about 900,000 distinct CDR3 sequences, about 26% recorded once. The source was PBMCs, mostly from graft donor cells, collected 360 days after TCRalphabeta/CD19-depleted stem cell transplant. These receptors all come from a boy in the first two years of life who had a stem cell transplant for SCID, so the T cells may come from the graft donor.

The chain couples TRBV5-1 to TRBJ2-7, with D perhaps TRBD2 (6 bases). Germline lookup yields CDR1 SGHRS and CDR2 YFSETQ. The CDR3 consists of 17 residues. V lost 4 bases, J lost 0 bases, and 20 bases lay in between. CDR3 protein: CASSTPAGREVSYEQYF. The CDR3 DNA is TGCGCCAGCAGCACCCCCGCCGGCAGGGAGGTCTCCTACGAGCAGTACTTC.

This clonotype was observed a few times. This chain uses TRBV27 with TRBJ2-7; TRBD1 might be the D (6 bases). In germline, CDR1 is MNHEY, CDR2 SMNVEV (reference sequence). V gave up 5 bases and J gave up 1 base, with 18 bases separating them. This CDR3 is built from 16 residues. DNA of the CDR3: TGTGCCAGCAGTCCTTCTACAGGGTCCAGATCCTACGAGCAGTACTTC. It is translated as CASSPSTGSRSYEQYF.

This clonotype showed up just a few times. The V and J genes are TRBV30 and TRBJ1-4; perhaps TRBD1 as D (5 bases). Between the trimmed V and J ends, which lost 2 bases and 12 bases, there was a span of 13 bases. This CDR3 has 12 amino acids. Germline loops: CDR1 GTSNPN, CDR2 SVGIG (reference sequence). CDR3 DNA sequence: TGTGCCTGGAGTATAGGCAGGGTACAACTGTTTTTT. This gives the protein CAWSIGRVQLFF.

This clonotype has more than one count but fewer than ten. The J gene is TRBJ2-5, the V gene TRBV10-3, with 8 nucleotides matching TRBD2. CDR1 is ENHRY, CDR2 SYGVKD, per germline. Losses at the gene ends were 6 bases for V and 5 bases for J; bases not matched to a gene: 5. This CDR3 is 13 amino acids long. CDR3 nucleotides: TGTGCCATCAGCGGGGGGGCCTGGGAGACCCAGTACTTC. Its translation: CAISGGAWETQYF.

This clonotype was observed a handful of times. This chain joins TRBV24-1 and TRBJ2-1; 14 bases line up with TRBD2. The CDR3 spans 20 residues. The trim removed 3 bases at V and 3 bases at J, leaving 12 bases unmatched. Germline CDR1 is KGHDR and CDR2 is SFDVKD. This CDR3 reads CATSDPGTSGGRSRYNEQFF. The CDR3 DNA sequence: TGTGCCACCAGTGATCCCGGGACTAGCGGGGGCCGATCCCGCTACAATGAGCAGTTCTTC.

This chain links TRBV7-8 with TRBJ2-1; possibly TRBD1 for D (5 bases). This CDR3 is 15 amino acids long. Germline V gene lookup returns CDR1 SGHVS and CDR2 FQNEAQ. Trimming removed 4 bases from V and 3 bases from J, with 13 bases in between. DNA of the CDR3: TGTGCCAGCAGCTATGGGCCCCAGGGCTACAATGAGCAGTTCTTC. It yields the protein CASSYGPQGYNEQFF.

This chain joins TRBV14 and TRBJ2-1; 15 bases are a match to TRBD2. CDR1 and CDR2 (germline): SGHDN, FVKESK. The CDR3 is made up of 18 amino acids. V lost 4 bases to trimming and J lost 3 bases; unmatched junction nucleotides: 7. The CDR3 loop reads CASSRPGLAGGFYNEQFF. The CDR3 DNA is TGTGCCAGCAGCCGCCCGGGACTAGCGGGGGGCTTCTACAATGAGCAGTTCTTC.